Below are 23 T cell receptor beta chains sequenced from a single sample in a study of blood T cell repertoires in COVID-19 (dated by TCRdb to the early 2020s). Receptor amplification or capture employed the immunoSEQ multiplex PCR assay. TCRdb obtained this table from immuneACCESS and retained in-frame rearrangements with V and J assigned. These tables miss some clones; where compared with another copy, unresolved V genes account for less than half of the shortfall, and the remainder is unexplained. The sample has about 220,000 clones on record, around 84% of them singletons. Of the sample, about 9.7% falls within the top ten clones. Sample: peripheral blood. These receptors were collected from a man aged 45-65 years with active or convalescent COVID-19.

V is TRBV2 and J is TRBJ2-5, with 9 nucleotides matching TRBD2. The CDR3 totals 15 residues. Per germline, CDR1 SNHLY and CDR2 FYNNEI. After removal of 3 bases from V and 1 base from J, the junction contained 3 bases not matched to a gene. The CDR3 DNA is TGTGCCAGCAGTGACCCTAGCGGGGCCCAAGAGACCCAGTACTTC. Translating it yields CASSDPSGAQETQYF. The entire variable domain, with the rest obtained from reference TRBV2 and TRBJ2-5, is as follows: EPEVTQTPSHQVTQMGQEVILRCVPISNHLYFYWYRQILGQKVEFLVSFYNNEISEKSEIFDDQFSVERPDGSNFTLKIRSTKLEDSAMYFCASSDPSGAQETQYFGPGTRLLVL.

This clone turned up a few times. CDR3 coding DNA: TGTGCCAGTAGTAGCCGCGGGGGAGGATACAATGAGCAGTTCTTC. Its translation is CASSSRGGGYNEQFF. V is TRBV19 and J is TRBJ2-1; 7 nucleotides agree with TRBD2. The CDR3 runs to 15 residues. The V and J ends lost 4 bases and 4 bases, in that order; junction bases with no gene match: 7. Germline V gene sequence: CDR1 LNHDA, CDR2 SQIVND (reference sequence).

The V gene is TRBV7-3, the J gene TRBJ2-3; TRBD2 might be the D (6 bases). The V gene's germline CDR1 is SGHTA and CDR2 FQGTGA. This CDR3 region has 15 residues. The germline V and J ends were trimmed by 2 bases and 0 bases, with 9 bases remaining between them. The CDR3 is CASSLAGSSTDTQYF. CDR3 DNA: TGTGCCAGCAGCTTAGCGGGGTCTAGCACAGATACGCAGTATTTT.

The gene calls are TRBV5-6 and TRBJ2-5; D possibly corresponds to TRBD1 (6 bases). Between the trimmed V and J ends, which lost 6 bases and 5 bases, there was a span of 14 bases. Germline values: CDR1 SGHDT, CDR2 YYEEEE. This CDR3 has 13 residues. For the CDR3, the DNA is TGTGCCAGCACTCCAGGGGTCAGGGAGACCCAGTACTTC. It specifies CASTPGVRETQYF.

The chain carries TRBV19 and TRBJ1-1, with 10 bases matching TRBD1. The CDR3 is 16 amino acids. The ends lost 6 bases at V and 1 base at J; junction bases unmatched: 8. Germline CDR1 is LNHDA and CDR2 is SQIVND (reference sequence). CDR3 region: CASRLGTGVTNTEAFF. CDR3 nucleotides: TGTGCCAGTAGACTCGGGACAGGGGTTACGAACACTGAAGCTTTCTTT.

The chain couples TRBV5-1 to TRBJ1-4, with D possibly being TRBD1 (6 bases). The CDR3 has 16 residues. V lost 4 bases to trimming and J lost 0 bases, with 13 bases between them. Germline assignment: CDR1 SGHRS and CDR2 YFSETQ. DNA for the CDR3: TGCGCCAGCAGCCCGGGACATTACACAACTAATGAAAAACTGTTTTTT. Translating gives CASSPGHYTTNEKLFF.

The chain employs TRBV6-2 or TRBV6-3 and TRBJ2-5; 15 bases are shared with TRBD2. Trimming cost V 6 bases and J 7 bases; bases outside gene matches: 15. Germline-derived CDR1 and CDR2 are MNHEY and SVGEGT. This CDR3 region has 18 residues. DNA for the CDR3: TGTGCCAGCAGCCGGGGACTAGCGGGAGGCCCTCAACGGTGGACCCAGTACTTC. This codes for CASSRGLAGGPQRWTQYF.

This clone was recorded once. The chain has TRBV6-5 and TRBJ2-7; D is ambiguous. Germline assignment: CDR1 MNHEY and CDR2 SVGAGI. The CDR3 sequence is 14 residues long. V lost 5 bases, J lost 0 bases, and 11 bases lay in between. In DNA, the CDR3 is TGTGCCAGCAGTCCGTACCTAAGCTCCTACGAGCAGTACTTC. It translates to CASSPYLSSYEQYF.

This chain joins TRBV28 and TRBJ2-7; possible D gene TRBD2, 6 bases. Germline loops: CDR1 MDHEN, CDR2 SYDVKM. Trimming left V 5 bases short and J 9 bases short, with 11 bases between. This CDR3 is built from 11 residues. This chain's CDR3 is CASSAHGGQYF. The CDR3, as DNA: TGTGCCAGCAGTGCCCACGGGGGGCAGTACTTC. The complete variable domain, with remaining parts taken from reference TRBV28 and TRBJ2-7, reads DVKVTQSSRYLVKRTGEKVFLECVQDMDHENMFWYRQDPGLGLRLIYFSYDVKMKEKGDIPEGYSVSREKKERFSLILESASTNQTSMYLCASSAHGGQYFGPGTRLTVT.

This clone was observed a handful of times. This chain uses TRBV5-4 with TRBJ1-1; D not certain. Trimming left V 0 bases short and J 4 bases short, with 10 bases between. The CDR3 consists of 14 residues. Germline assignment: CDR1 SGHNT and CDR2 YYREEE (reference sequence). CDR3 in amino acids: CASSLEVLSTEAFF. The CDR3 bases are TGTGCCAGCAGCTTGGAAGTCTTGAGCACTGAAGCTTTCTTT. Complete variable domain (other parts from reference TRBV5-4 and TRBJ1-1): ETGVTQSPTHLIKTRGQQVTLRCSSQSGHNTVSWYQQALGQGPQFIFQYYREEENGRGNFPPRFSGLQFPNYSSELNVNALELDDSALYLCASSLEVLSTEAFFGQGTRLTVV.

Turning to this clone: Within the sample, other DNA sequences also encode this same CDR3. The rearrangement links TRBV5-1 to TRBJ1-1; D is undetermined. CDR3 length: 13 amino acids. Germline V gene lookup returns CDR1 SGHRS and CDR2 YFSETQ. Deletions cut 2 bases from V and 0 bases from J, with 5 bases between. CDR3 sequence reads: CASSLTVNTEAFF. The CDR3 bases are TGCGCCAGCAGCTTAACAGTGAACACTGAAGCTTTCTTT.

The CDR3 DNA is TGTGCCAGCAGCTTTGGGGACAGGGAGAGGGAAAAACTGTTTTTT. Translating gives CASSFGDREREKLFF. The chain employs TRBV7-9 and TRBJ1-4; TRBD1 agrees at 9 bases. This CDR3 spans 15 amino acids. Germline assignment: CDR1 SEHNR and CDR2 FQNEAQ (reference sequence). With 3 bases clipped from V and 8 bases from J, the junction kept 7 bases outside the gene matches.

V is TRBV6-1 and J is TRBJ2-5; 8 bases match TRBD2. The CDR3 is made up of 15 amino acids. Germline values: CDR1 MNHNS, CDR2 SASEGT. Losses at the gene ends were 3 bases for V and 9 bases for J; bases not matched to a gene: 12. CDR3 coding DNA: TGTGCCAGCAGTGAGCGGCTAGCGGGCAACAGGGCCCAGTACTTC. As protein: CASSERLAGNRAQYF.

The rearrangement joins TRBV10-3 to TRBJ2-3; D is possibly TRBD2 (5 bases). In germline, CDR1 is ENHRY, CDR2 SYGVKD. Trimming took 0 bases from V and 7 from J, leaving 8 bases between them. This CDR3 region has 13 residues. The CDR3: CAISESDSNTQYF. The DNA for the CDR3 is TGTGCCATCAGTGAGTCGGACTCCAATACGCAGTATTTT.

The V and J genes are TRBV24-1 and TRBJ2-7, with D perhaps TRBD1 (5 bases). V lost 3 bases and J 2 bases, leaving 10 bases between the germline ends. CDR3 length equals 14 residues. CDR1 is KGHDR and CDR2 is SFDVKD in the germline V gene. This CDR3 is CATSDTGRTYEQYF. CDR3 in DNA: TGTGCCACCAGTGATACAGGAAGAACCTACGAGCAGTACTTC.

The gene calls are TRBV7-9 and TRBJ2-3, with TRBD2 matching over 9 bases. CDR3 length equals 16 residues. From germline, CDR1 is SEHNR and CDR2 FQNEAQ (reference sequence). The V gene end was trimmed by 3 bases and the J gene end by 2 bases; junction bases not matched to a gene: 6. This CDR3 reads CASSFDSGGTTDTQYF. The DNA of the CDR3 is TGTGCCAGCAGCTTCGATAGCGGGGGAACCACAGATACGCAGTATTTT. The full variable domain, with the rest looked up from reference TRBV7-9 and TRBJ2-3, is DTGVSQNPRHKITKRGQNVTFRCDPISEHNRLYWYRQTLGQGPEFLTYFQNEAQLEKSRLLSDRFSAERPKGSFSTLEIQRTEQGDSAMYLCASSFDSGGTTDTQYFGPGTRLTVL.

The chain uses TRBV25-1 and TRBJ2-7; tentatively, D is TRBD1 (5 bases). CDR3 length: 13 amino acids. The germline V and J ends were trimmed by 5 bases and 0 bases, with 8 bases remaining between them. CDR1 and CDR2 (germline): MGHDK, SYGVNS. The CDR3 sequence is CASSRQSSYEQYF. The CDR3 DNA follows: TGTGCCAGCAGTAGACAGAGCTCCTACGAGCAGTACTTC.

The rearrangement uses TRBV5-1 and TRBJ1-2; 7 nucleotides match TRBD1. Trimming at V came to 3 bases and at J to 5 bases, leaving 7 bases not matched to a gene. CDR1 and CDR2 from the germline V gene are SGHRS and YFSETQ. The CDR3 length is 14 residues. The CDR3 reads CASSSGQDPYGYTF. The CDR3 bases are TGCGCCAGCAGCTCTGGACAGGACCCTTATGGCTACACCTTC.

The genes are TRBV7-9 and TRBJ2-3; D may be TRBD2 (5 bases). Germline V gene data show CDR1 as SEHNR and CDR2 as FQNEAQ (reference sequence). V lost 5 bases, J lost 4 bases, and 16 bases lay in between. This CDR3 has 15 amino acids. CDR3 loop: CASSPGQYGADTQYF. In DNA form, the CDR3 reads TGTGCCAGCAGCCCCGGCCAATACGGGGCAGATACGCAGTATTTT.

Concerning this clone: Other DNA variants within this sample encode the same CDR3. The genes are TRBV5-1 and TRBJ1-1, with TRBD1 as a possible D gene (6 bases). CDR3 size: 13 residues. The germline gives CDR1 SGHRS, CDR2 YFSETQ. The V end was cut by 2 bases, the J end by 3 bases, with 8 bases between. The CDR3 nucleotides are TGCGCCAGCAGCTTAGGGGGTGACACTGAAGCTTTCTTT. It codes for CASSLGGDTEAFF.

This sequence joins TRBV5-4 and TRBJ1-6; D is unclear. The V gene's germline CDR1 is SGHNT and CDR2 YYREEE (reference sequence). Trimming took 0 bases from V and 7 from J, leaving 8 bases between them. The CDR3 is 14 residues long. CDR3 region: CASSLGLPNSPLHF. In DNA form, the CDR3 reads TGTGCCAGCAGCTTGGGGCTGCCCAATTCACCCCTCCACTTT.

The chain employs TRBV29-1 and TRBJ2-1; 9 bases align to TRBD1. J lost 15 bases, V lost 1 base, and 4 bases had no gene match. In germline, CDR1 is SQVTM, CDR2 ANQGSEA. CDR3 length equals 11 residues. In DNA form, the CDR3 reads TGCAGCGTTGAAGGGGACAGGGCGGTGTTCTTC. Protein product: CSVEGDRAVFF.

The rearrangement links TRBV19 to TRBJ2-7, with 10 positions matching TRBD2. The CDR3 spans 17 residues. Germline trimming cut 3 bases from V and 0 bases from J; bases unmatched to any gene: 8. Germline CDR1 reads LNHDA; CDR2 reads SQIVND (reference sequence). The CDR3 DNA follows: TGTGCCAGTAGTATGCGGCTAGCGGGAGAGGCCTCCTACGAGCAGTACTTC. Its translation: CASSMRLAGEASYEQYF.